This T cell receptor (beta chain) was found in a study of blood T cell repertoires in COVID-19. The data were produced by immunoSEQ multiplex PCR, yet TCRdb's version contains in-frame clones alone and is incomplete. Of 200,000 to 250,000 clones detected, about 87% appear once; the ten largest clones hold approximately 3.7%. The sequenced sample was PBMCs or T cells enriched from blood (not recorded which). The clonotype originates from a woman in her twenties or thirties who had been exposed to COVID-19.

This CDR3 is CASSFSGGYGYTF. Written as DNA, the CDR3 is TGTGCCAGCAGCTTCTCAGGGGGCTATGGCTACACCTTC. This chain connects TRBV5-6 to TRBJ1-2; 7 bases agree with TRBD1. Germline values: CDR1 SGHDT, CDR2 YYEEEE. CDR3 length: 13 amino acids. V lost 2 bases, J lost 4 bases, and 2 bases stayed unmatched.